The rows below give T cell receptor beta chains drawn from one sample of a study of blood T cells in healthy people across ages. Using its own MiXCR run on the 5' RACE reads, TCRdb lists one record per CDR3 protein. The sample yields 1.4 million to 1.5 million distinct CDR3 sequences, around 42% seen once. The material sequenced was blood. These TCRs come from a woman between 18 and 29 years old in good health. Each CDR3 is given with its conserved first and last residue. The D gene is left open where the match is weak. Only some rows state a clone size, as once, few, many or a class for expanded clones.

TRBV30	NA	TRBJ2-6	few	CAWSIGANVLTF	TGTGCCTGGAGTATTGGGGCCAACGTCCTGACTTTC
TRBV9	NA	TRBJ2-1	NA	CASSAAAKSSYNEQFF	TGTGCCAGCAGCGCAGCGGCCAAGAGCTCCTACAATGAGCAGTTCTTC
TRBV6-4	TRBD1	TRBJ2-3	few	CATATGDTDTQYF	TGTGCCACCGCGACAGGGGACACAGATACGCAGTATTTT
TRBV11-2	NA	TRBJ2-5	NA	CASSSGVPGTQYF	TGTGCCAGCAGCTCAGGAGTACCGGGGACCCAGTACTTC
TRBV7-2	NA	TRBJ2-1	few	CASSSSGTPPNEQFF	TGTGCCAGCAGCTCATCGGGGACTCCTCCCAATGAGCAGTTCTTC
TRBV20-1	NA	TRBJ2-1	NA	CSATGETYNEQFF	TGCAGTGCAACGGGGGAGACCTACAATGAGCAGTTCTTC
TRBV20-1	TRBD2	TRBJ2-5	NA	CSAAAGGEETQYF	TGCAGTGCTGCAGCGGGGGGAGAAGAGACCCAGTACTTC
TRBV7-2	NA	TRBJ1-5	NA	CASSLGQHSNQPQHF	TGTGCCAGCAGCTTAGGACAACATAGCAATCAGCCCCAGCATTTT
TRBV3-1	NA	TRBJ1-1	NA	CASSFANEAFF	TGCGCCAGCAGCTTCGCTAATGAAGCTTTCTTT
TRBV20-1	TRBD1	TRBJ1-2	few	CSAPGTGQANYGYTF	TGCAGTGCTCCTGGGACAGGACAAGCTAACTATGGCTACACCTTC
TRBV12-3/TRBV12-4	TRBD2	TRBJ2-3	few	CASSLSGTSGTDTQYF	TGTGCCAGCAGTTTGTCTGGGACTAGCGGCACAGATACGCAGTATTTT
TRBV6-1	NA	TRBJ1-6	few	CASTRSGVDYNSPLHF	TGTGCCAGCACCAGAAGTGGAGTCGACTATAATTCACCCCTCCACTTT
TRBV20-1	NA	TRBJ2-1	NA	CSAPDGNEQFF	TGCAGTGCCCCTGACGGGAATGAGCAGTTCTTC
TRBV21-1	NA	TRBJ2-2	NA	CASSKSKAPANTGELFF	TGTGCCAGCAGCAAGTCTAAGGCCCCCGCGAACACCGGGGAGCTGTTTTTT
TRBV27	TRBD1	TRBJ1-2	few	CASREDGTGVSSGYTF	TGTGCCAGTCGTGAGGACGGGACAGGGGTTTCGAGTGGCTACACCTTC
TRBV4-1	NA	TRBJ1-2	few	CASSLPVGDGYTF	TGCGCCAGCAGCCTTCCCGTGGGCGATGGCTACACCTTC
TRBV6-5	NA	TRBJ1-1	NA	CASKWGAVNTEAFF	TGTGCCAGCAAGTGGGGGGCGGTGAACACTGAAGCTTTCTTT
TRBV5-1	NA	TRBJ2-6	NA	CASSRDGVSGANVLTF	TGCGCCAGCAGCCGGGACGGCGTCTCTGGGGCCAACGTCCTGACTTTC
TRBV4-2	TRBD1	TRBJ1-2	few	CASSQDLTGGGGYTF	TGTGCCAGCAGCCAGGATTTGACAGGGGGGGGTGGCTACACCTTC
TRBV12-3/TRBV12-4	NA	TRBJ2-7	NA	CASSLPGLVDEQYF	TGTGCCAGCAGCCTCCCTGGGCTTGTGGACGAGCAGTACTTC
TRBV21-1	NA	TRBJ2-5	NA	CASSKMLGSQETQYF	TGTGCCAGCAGCAAAATGCTAGGGTCCCAAGAGACCCAGTACTTC
TRBV9	TRBD1	TRBJ2-2	NA	CASRSRTGGNTGELFF	TGTGCCAGCAGATCCCGGACAGGGGGGAACACCGGGGAACTGTTTTTT
TRBV20-1	NA	TRBJ2-5	NA	CNTHGLQETQYF	TGCAATACTCACGGACTCCAAGAGACCCAGTACTTC
TRBV3-1	NA	TRBJ1-1	NA	CASSQDLWVSGAEAFF	TGTGCCAGCAGCCAAGATCTGTGGGTATCGGGAGCTGAAGCTTTCTTT
TRBV12-5	NA	TRBJ2-7	few	CASGLDGRSEQYF	TGTGCTAGTGGTTTGGACGGGAGAAGCGAGCAGTACTTC
TRBV4-2	TRBD2	TRBJ2-7	NA	CASSQASAGGNYEQYF	TGTGCCAGCAGCCAAGCTTCCGCGGGGGGCAACTACGAGCAGTACTTC
TRBV7-3	TRBD1	TRBJ2-7	NA	CASSPWDSSYEQYF	TGTGCCAGCAGCCCTTGGGACAGCTCCTACGAGCAGTACTTC
TRBV20-1	TRBD2	TRBJ2-3	NA	CSAPPGSGGSDTQYF	TGCAGTGCTCCGCCTGGTAGCGGGGGATCCGATACGCAGTATTTT
TRBV6-5	NA	TRBJ2-1	NA	CASRTPAQDYNEQFF	TGTGCCAGCAGGACTCCCGCCCAGGATTACAATGAGCAGTTCTTC
TRBV12-3/TRBV12-4	NA	TRBJ1-2	many	CASSLRGDGYTF	TGTGCCAGCAGTTTACGTGGGGATGGCTACACCTTC
TRBV7-8	NA	TRBJ1-4	NA	CASSLGGLEKLFF	TGTGCCAGCAGCTTAGGAGGTCTTGAAAAACTGTTTTTT
TRBV5-1	TRBD1	TRBJ2-7	NA	CASNRGTGQNTYEQYF	TGCGCCAGCAACCGAGGGACAGGGCAGAACACCTACGAGCAGTACTTC
TRBV20-1	NA	TRBJ2-3	few	CSARTTKGTFSTDTQYF	TGCAGTGCTAGAACTACGAAGGGGACTTTTAGCACAGATACGCAGTATTTT
TRBV11-2	TRBD1	TRBJ1-1	NA	CANTPGQVAFF	TGTGCCAACACCCCGGGACAGGTGGCTTTCTTT
TRBV12-3/TRBV12-4	NA	TRBJ2-3	NA	CASSPEAPSTDTQYF	TGTGCCAGCAGTCCCGAGGCCCCCAGCACAGATACGCAGTATTTT
TRBV27	TRBD1	TRBJ2-2	NA	CASRRTGITGELFF	TGTGCCAGCCGGCGGACAGGGATCACCGGGGAGCTGTTTTTT
TRBV27	NA	TRBJ2-7	NA	CASSFGSLYNEQYF	TGTGCCAGCAGTTTTGGGTCTCTATACAATGAGCAGTACTTC
TRBV29-1	NA	TRBJ1-4	few	CSVDVGEKLFF	TGCAGCGTTGACGTAGGAGAAAAACTGTTTTTT
TRBV20-1	NA	TRBJ2-3	NA	CSARHEGADTQYF	TGCAGTGCTAGACACGAGGGGGCAGATACGCAGTATTTT
TRBV5-1	TRBD1	TRBJ2-3	few	CASSLRAGQGLADTQYF	TGCGCCAGCAGCCTTCGCGCTGGACAGGGGTTAGCAGATACGCAGTATTTT
TRBV3-1	NA	TRBJ1-2	NA	CASSQRNTGSDDHGYTF	TGTGCCAGCAGCCAAAGGAATACCGGGTCCGATGACCATGGCTACACCTTC
TRBV6-1	NA	TRBJ2-3	NA	CASSVSITSTDTQYF	TGTGCCAGCAGTGTCAGTATTACTAGCACAGATACGCAGTATTTT
TRBV6-1	NA	TRBJ2-7	NA	CASIQEVGYEQYF	TGTGCCAGCATTCAGGAGGTGGGCTACGAGCAGTACTTC
TRBV20-1	NA	TRBJ2-1	NA	CSARSGELRVNEQFF	TGCAGTGCTAGGAGTGGGGAACTTAGAGTCAATGAGCAGTTCTTC
TRBV2	NA	TRBJ2-7	NA	CALRSGVAYEQYF	TGTGCCCTGCGGTCAGGAGTAGCATACGAGCAGTACTTC
TRBV6-5	NA	TRBJ1-2	NA	CASSYSPRENYGYTF	TGTGCCAGCAGTTACTCTCCCAGGGAGAACTATGGCTACACCTTC
TRBV15	NA	TRBJ2-3	NA	CATSRKDITDTQYF	TGTGCCACCAGCAGAAAGGACATCACAGATACGCAGTATTTT
TRBV10-3	NA	TRBJ2-7	NA	CAISDGQPYNEQYF	TGTGCCATCAGTGACGGTCAGCCCTACAATGAGCAGTACTTC
TRBV5-6	TRBD2	TRBJ2-3	NA	CASSPGTSGGVDTQYF	TGTGCCAGCAGCCCGGGGACTAGCGGGGGGGTAGATACGCAGTATTTT
TRBV5-1	NA	TRBJ1-1	few	CASSSKQGNTEAFF	TGCGCCAGCAGCTCGAAACAGGGGAACACTGAAGCTTTCTTT
TRBV7-2	NA	TRBJ2-1	NA	CASTTGMASNEQFF	TGTGCCAGCACCACCGGGATGGCAAGCAATGAGCAGTTCTTC
TRBV7-3	TRBD2	TRBJ2-3	NA	CASSSGGGSSDTQYF	TGTGCCAGCAGCTCGGGCGGGGGGTCCTCAGATACGCAGTATTTT
TRBV3-1	NA	TRBJ2-1	few	CASSQDRGTASYNEQFF	TGTGCCAGCAGCCAAGATCGGGGGACCGCTTCCTACAATGAGCAGTTCTTC
TRBV12-3/TRBV12-4	NA	TRBJ1-4	NA	CASNLAGTVEKLFF	TGTGCCAGCAACCTAGCAGGGACGGTTGAAAAACTGTTTTTT
TRBV20-1	TRBD2	TRBJ2-7	NA	CSANRGDYEQYF	TGCAGTGCTAACCGGGGGGACTACGAGCAGTACTTC
TRBV10-3	TRBD2	TRBJ2-1	NA	CAISESLPGGPYNEQFF	TGTGCCATCAGTGAGTCCCTTCCGGGAGGTCCCTACAATGAGCAGTTCTTC
TRBV10-2	NA	TRBJ2-7	NA	CASSEPSVPNADEQYF	TGCGCCAGCAGTGAGCCGAGCGTCCCAAACGCCGATGAGCAGTACTTC
TRBV14	NA	TRBJ2-1	NA	CASSLGWIYNEQFF	TGTGCCAGCAGCCTGGGGTGGATCTACAATGAGCAGTTCTTC
TRBV27	NA	TRBJ2-1	NA	CASSGAGFNYEQFF	TGTGCCAGCAGTGGGGCGGGCTTTAACTATGAGCAGTTCTTC